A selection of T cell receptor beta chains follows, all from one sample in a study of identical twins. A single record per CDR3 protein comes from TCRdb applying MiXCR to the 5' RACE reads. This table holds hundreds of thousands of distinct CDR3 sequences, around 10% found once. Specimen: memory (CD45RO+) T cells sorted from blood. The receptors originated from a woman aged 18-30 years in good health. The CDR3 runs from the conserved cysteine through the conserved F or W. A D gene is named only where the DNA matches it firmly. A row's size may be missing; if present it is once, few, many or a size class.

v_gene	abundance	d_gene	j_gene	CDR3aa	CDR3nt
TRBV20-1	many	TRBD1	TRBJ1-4	CSARPQGARDEKLFF	TGCAGTGCTAGACCACAGGGGGCGCGTGATGAAAAACTGTTTTTT
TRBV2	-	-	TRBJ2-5	CASSVWGTQETQYF	TGTGCCAGCAGTGTCTGGGGTACCCAAGAGACCCAGTACTTC
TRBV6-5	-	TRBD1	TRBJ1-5	CASSYTGQGGQPQHF	TGTGCCAGCAGTTACACGGGACAGGGAGGACAGCCCCAGCATTTT
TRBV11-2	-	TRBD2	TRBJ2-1	CASSPRRGSYNEQFF	TGTGCCAGCAGCCCCCGGCGGGGGTCCTACAATGAGCAGTTCTTC
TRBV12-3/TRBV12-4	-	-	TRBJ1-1	CASSLGGFTEAFF	TGTGCCAGCAGTTTAGGGGGTTTCACTGAAGCTTTCTTT
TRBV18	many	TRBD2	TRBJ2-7	CASSLSGTRGVEQYF	TGTGCCAGCTCACTTAGTGGGACTAGGGGCGTCGAGCAGTACTTC
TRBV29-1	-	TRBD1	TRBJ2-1	CSARGQGNGNEQFF	TGCAGCGCCCGAGGACAGGGTAACGGCAATGAGCAGTTCTTC
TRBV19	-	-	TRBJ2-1	CASSQEGRTKFF	TGTGCCAGTAGTCAGGAGGGACGGACTAAGTTCTTC
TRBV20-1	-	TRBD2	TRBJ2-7	CSARDQGTSEKLFF	TGCAGTGCTAGAGATCAAGGGACTAGCGAGAAGCTCTTTTTC
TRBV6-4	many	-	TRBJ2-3	CASSDSSGGGTDTQYF	TGTGCCAGCAGTGACTCGAGTGGGGGCGGTACAGATACGCAGTATTTT
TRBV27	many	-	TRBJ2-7	CASSLRGPPYEQYF	TGTGCCAGCAGTTTAAGGGGTCCCCCCTACGAGCAGTACTTC
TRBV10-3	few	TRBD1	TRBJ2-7	CAISVDRGDEQYF	TGTGCCATCAGTGTGGACAGGGGGGACGAGCAGTACTTC
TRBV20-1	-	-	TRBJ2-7	CSARRSADPWEQYF	TGCAGTGCTAGGCGTTCTGCGGACCCGTGGGAGCAGTACTTC
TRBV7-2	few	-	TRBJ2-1	CASSPGRSSIDEQFF	TGTGCCAGCAGCCCCGGGAGATCCTCAATTGATGAGCAGTTCTTC
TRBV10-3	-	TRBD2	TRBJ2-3	CAIKGLAGTDTQYF	TGTGCCATCAAGGGACTAGCGGGCACAGATACGCAGTATTTT
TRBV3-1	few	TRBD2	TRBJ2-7	CASSPLAGGPQQYF	TGTGCCAGCAGCCCGCTAGCGGGGGGGCCGCAGCAGTACTTC
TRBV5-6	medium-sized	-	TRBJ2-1	CASSSAGTGNNEQFF	TGTGCCAGCAGCTCCGCCGGGACCGGAAACAATGAGCAGTTCTTC
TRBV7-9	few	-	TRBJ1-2	CASSLGAGASIYGYTF	TGTGCCAGCAGCTTAGGTGCTGGGGCTTCTATCTATGGCTACACCTTC
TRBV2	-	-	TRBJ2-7	CASSEPESYEQYF	TGTGCCAGCAGTGAACCAGAAAGCTACGAGCAGTACTTC
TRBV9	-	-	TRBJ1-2	CASSEYLEITKGYTF	TGTGCCAGCAGCGAGTATCTCGAAATCACCAAAGGCTACACCTTC
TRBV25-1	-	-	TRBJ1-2	CASSPGTSFEGYTF	TGTGCCAGCAGTCCCGGGACGTCCTTCGAGGGCTACACCTTC
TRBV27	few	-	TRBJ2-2	CASSPTTRGAGELFF	TGTGCCAGCAGTCCTACGACGCGGGGTGCCGGGGAGCTGTTTTTT
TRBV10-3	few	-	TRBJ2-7	CAISESQVSPEQYF	TGTGCCATCAGTGAGTCACAGGTTTCCCCCGAGCAGTACTTC
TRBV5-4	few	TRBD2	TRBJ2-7	CASSSGTRSYEQYF	TGTGCCAGCAGCTCCGGGACTAGAAGCTACGAGCAGTACTTC
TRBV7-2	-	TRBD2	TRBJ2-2	CASSTLAGGTGELFF	TGTGCCAGCAGCACGCTAGCGGGAGGGACCGGGGAGCTGTTTTTT
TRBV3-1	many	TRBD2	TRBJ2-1	CASSPGTSGGEQFF	TGTGCCAGCAGCCCTGGGACTAGTGGTGGTGAGCAGTTCTTC
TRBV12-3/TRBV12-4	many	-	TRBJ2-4	CASSPRTGVAKNIQYF	TGTGCCAGCAGCCCCAGGACGGGGGTAGCCAAAAACATTCAGTACTTC
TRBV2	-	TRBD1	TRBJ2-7	CASSHRDRADYEQYF	TGTGCCAGCAGCCACCGGGACAGGGCCGACTACGAGCAGTACTTC
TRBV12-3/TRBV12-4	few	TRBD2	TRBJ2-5	CASSPPWGSGRAGETQYF	TGTGCCAGCAGTCCCCCCTGGGGTAGCGGGAGGGCCGGGGAGACCCAGTACTTC
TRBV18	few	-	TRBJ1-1	CASSPPIWDTEAFF	TGTGCCAGCTCACCACCCATCTGGGACACTGAAGCTTTCTTT
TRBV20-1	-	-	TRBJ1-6	CSASLGAVNSPLHF	TGCAGTGCTAGTCTGGGGGCGGTCAATTCACCCCTCCACTTT
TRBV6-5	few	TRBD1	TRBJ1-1	CASSYTGTGGRMAFF	TGTGCCAGCAGTTACACCGGGACAGGGGGTCGTATGGCTTTCTTT
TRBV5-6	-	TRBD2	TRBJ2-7	CASSLRAGASHEQYF	TGTGCCAGCAGCCTACGAGCGGGAGCATCCCACGAGCAGTACTTC
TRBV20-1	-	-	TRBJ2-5	CSARWASTETQYF	TGCAGTGCTAGATGGGCTAGTACAGAGACCCAGTACTTC
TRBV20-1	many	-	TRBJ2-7	CSAHPIQLRYEQYF	TGCAGTGCTCATCCGATACAACTTAGATACGAGCAGTACTTC
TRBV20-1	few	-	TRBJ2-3	CSARVETTDTQYF	TGCAGTGCTAGAGTCGAAACCACAGATACGCAGTATTTT
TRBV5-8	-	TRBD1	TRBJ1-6	CAFQPNRGFNSPLHF	TGTGCTTTCCAACCGAACAGGGGATTTAATTCACCCCTCCACTTT
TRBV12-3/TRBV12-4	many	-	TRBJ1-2	CASSRPGVNGYTF	TGTGCCAGCAGCCGCCCCGGGGTAAATGGCTACACCTTC
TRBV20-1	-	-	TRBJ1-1	CSARDPATEAFF	TGCAGTGCTAGAGACCCCGCCACTGAAGCTTTCTTT
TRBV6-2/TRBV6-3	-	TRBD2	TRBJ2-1	CASSYGAGLAGVSTYNEQFF	TGTGCCAGCAGTTACGGAGCGGGACTAGCGGGAGTCTCGACCTACAATGAGCAGTTCTTC
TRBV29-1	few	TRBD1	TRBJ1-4	CSVEDLSGQGAAKDEKLFF	TGCAGCGTTGAAGATCTTTCGGGACAGGGGGCGGCTAAGGATGAAAAACTGTTTTTT
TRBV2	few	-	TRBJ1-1	CASSAEGTAFF	TGTGCCAGCAGTGCTGAAGGGACGGCTTTCTTT
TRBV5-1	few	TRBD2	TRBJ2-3	CASSLTLAGRPGTQYF	TGCGCCAGCAGTTTAACACTAGCGGGACGCCCAGGTACGCAGTATTTT
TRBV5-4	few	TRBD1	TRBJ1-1	CASRRTGPNTEAFF	TGTGCCAGCAGGCGGACAGGGCCGAACACTGAAGCTTTCTTT
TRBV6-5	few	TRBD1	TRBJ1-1	CASSYSTGSNTEAFF	TGTGCCAGCAGTTACTCGACAGGGTCGAACACTGAAGCTTTCTTT
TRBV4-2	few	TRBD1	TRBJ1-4	CASSQVGRGQGYEKLFF	TGTGCCAGCAGCCAAGTCGGGCGGGGACAGGGGTATGAAAAACTGTTTTTT
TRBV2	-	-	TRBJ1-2	CAGHNGYHYGYTF	TGTGCCGGACACAATGGGTACCACTATGGCTACACCTTC
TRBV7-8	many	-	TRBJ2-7	CASSFDRQAPYEQYF	TGTGCCAGCAGCTTCGATCGACAGGCCCCCTACGAGCAGTACTTC
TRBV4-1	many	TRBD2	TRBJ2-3	CASSQVSGGTDTQYF	TGCGCCAGCAGCCAAGTTAGCGGGGGGACAGATACGCAGTATTTT
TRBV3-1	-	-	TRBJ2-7	CASSQRSGSEQYF	TGTGCCAGCAGCCAAAGAAGTGGTAGTGAGCAGTACTTC
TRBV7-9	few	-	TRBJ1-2	CASSSSAWGLGGYTF	TGTGCCAGCAGCTCGTCGGCGTGGGGGCTAGGGGGCTACACCTTC
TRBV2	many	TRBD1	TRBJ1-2	CASSEAGQGAIGYTF	TGTGCCAGCAGTGAAGCGGGGCAGGGGGCTATTGGCTACACCTTC
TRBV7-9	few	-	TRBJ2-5	CASSSYTTTETQYF	TGTGCCAGCAGCTCATATACAACAACTGAGACCCAGTACTTC
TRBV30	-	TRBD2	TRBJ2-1	CAWSGIAGGPEFF	TGTGCCTGGAGTGGAATAGCGGGAGGGCCGGAGTTCTTC
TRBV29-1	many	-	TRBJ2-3	CSVVSGRRDTQYF	TGCAGCGTTGTGTCGGGGAGGCGAGATACGCAGTATTTT